This TCR beta chain was retrieved from a study of graft-versus-host responses after intestinal transplantation. General observations from the study: In recipient marrow, GvH clones were found, and some appeared first in ileum or blood.

The CDR3 spans 17 residues. Germline assignment: CDR1 LNHNV and CDR2 YYDKDF (reference sequence). The J segment lost 5 bases and the V segment lost 3 bases, leaving 8 bases of the junction unmatched. With respect to this clone: Antigen unknown.

Clones were sequenced by immunoSEQ multiplex PCR, and TCRdb holds only the in-frame ones, with some missing. The sample records over 100,000 clones, approximately 95% being singletons. This chain uses TRBV15 with TRBJ1-5, with 12 bases aligning to TRBD1. This sequence was found in a human donor who received an intestinal transplant. This sample comprised unstimulated CD8+ T cells sorted from spleen or lymph node cells, obtained before intestinal transplant. The CDR3 sequence: CATSRFSGTGGDQPQHF. DNA of the CDR3: TGTGCCACCAGCAGGTTTTCCGGGACAGGGGGCGATCAGCCCCAGCATTTT.